A selection of T cell receptor beta chains follows, all from one sample in a study of radiotherapy plus CTLA-4 blockade in lung cancer. The table came from immunoSEQ multiplex PCR; TCRdb's copy has only in-frame clones and leaves some out. Of roughly 98,000 clones in the sample, 82% are singletons; the top ten hold approximately 3.4%. Source: peripheral blood, taken from a patient treated with radiotherapy plus ipilimumab. The receptors were sampled from a human donor with non-small cell lung cancer who had a partial response to radiotherapy plus ipilimumab. Both conserved end residues are part of each CDR3. D genes are given only for firm matches. Clone size, where shown, is once, few, many, or a class for clones that have expanded.

TRBJ2-4 TRBV7-2 . TRBD2 CASRFGTSQNIQYF TGTGCCAGCAGGTTCGGGACTAGTCAAAACATTCAGTACTTC
TRBJ2-5 TRBV6-1 . TRBD2 CASSGLGVGTQYF TGTGCCAGCAGCGGACTAGGGGTGGGGACCCAGTACTTC
TRBJ1-1 TRBV7-2 . TRBD1 CASSRQGTTEAFF TGTGCCAGCAGCCGACAGGGGACTACTGAGGCTTTCTTT
TRBJ2-1 TRBV11-3 once TRBD2 CASSLAGIAGDYEQFF TGTGCCAGCAGCTTAGCTGGGATTGCGGGAGATTATGAGCAGTTCTTC
TRBJ2-5 TRBV7-9 . . CASSLIQGTQETQYF TGTGCCAGCAGCTTAATCCAGGGAACCCAAGAGACCCAGTACTTC
TRBJ2-3 TRBV6-1 . TRBD2 CASSEGRTSGRRTDTQYF TGTGCCAGCAGTGAAGGTAGGACTAGCGGGAGACGGACAGATACGCAGTATTTT
TRBJ2-2 TRBV6-1 . . CASSTGLFPTGELFF TGTGCCAGCAGCACGGGACTCTTTCCTACCGGGGAGCTGTTTTTT
TRBJ1-5 TRBV4-1 . . CASSQDGGQFNQPQHF TGCGCCAGCAGCCAAGATGGAGGGCAGTTCAATCAGCCCCAGCATTTT
TRBJ2-2 TRBV9 once TRBD2 CASSVEGGRGTGELFF TGTGCCAGCAGCGTAGAGGGAGGGCGCGGGACCGGGGAGCTGTTTTTT
TRBJ2-7 TRBV11-2 . . CASSYLWGVNEQYF TGTGCCAGCAGCTACCTGTGGGGGGTCAACGAGCAGTACTTC